This TCR beta chain was identified in a study of blood T cell repertoires in COVID-19. The CDR3 loop spans 14 amino acids. V lost 6 bases and J 5 bases, leaving 16 bases between the germline ends. CDR1 and CDR2 from the germline V gene are KGHSH and LQKENI. Some clones are missing from TCRdb's copy, which holds only in-frame ones; the method was immunoSEQ multiplex PCR. This table holds roughly 320,000 clones, nearly 90% found once. The chain has TRBV18 and TRBJ1-2, with D maybe TRBD1 (6 bases). This receptor was obtained from a woman aged 25 to 39 with COVID-19, enrolled during active disease. Sequencing used peripheral blood. The CDR3 DNA follows: TGTGCCAGCTCCAACATCCGGGACACTTATGGCTACACCTTC. This codes for CASSNIRDTYGYTF.